Shown below are 29 T cell receptor beta chains from a single sample sequenced in a study of shared clonotypes between healthy human individuals. Sequencing was performed with immunoSEQ multiplex PCR; in TCRdb, only in-frame clones are kept and a portion is missing. The sample lists about 1.5 million clones, about 98% occurring once. The sequencing sample was made of naive CD4+ T cells sorted from blood. The subset: CD45RA+ positively selected. Source of these receptors: a young man in good health.

A word on this clone: Other nucleotide sequences in the sample specify the same CDR3. This rearrangement joins TRBV18 to TRBJ2-7; D unclear. Trimming stripped 0 bases from V and 3 bases from J, with 6 bases between. The V gene's germline CDR1 is KGHSH and CDR2 LQKENI. The CDR3 loop spans 13 amino acids. The CDR3 DNA is TGTGCCAGCTCACCACCGTCCCGCTACGAGCAGTACTTC. As protein: CASSPPSRYEQYF.

This chain uses TRBV7-9 with TRBJ1-1; 7 bases align to TRBD1. Germline CDR1 is SEHNR and CDR2 is FQNEAQ (reference sequence). J gave up 7 bases and V 5 bases, and 7 bases lay outside the gene matches. This CDR3 is 13 amino acids long. The CDR3 DNA sequence: TGTGCCAGCAGCAAGGACAGGAAGCATGAAGCTTTCTTT. This translates into CASSKDRKHEAFF.

This sequence joins TRBV6-5 and TRBJ2-2; 9 nucleotides agree with TRBD1. The CDR3 has 14 residues. V gave up 4 bases and J gave up 5 bases; unmatched junction bases: 2. The germline V gene encodes CDR1 MNHEY and CDR2 SVGAGI. The CDR3 loop is CASSWDRVTGELFF. In DNA form, the CDR3 reads TGTGCCAGCAGTTGGGACAGGGTAACCGGGGAGCTGTTTTTT.

The V gene is TRBV5-4, the J gene TRBJ2-2, with TRBD2 matching over 14 bases. V shed 2 bases, J shed 4 bases, and the junction held 1 base outside the gene matches. CDR1 SGHNT and CDR2 YYREEE come from the germline V gene (reference sequence). CDR3 length: 16 residues. The DNA for the CDR3 is TGTGCCAGCAGCTTCGGACTAGCGGGAGGCACCGGGGAGCTGTTTTTT. Translating gives CASSFGLAGGTGELFF.

The gene calls are TRBV5-1 and TRBJ2-7, with 9 bases matching TRBD1. CDR1 and CDR2 (germline): SGHRS, YFSETQ. CDR3 length: 13 residues. V dropped 7 bases and J dropped 1; count of bases not matched to a gene: 3. This CDR3 is CASATGGSYEQYF. The CDR3 DNA reads as TGCGCCAGCGCGACAGGGGGATCCTACGAGCAGTACTTC.

This chain joins TRBV18 and TRBJ2-7; 16 bases agree with TRBD2. The CDR3 extends over 18 amino acids. The germline CDR1 and CDR2 sequences are KGHSH and LQKENI. V dropped 6 bases and J dropped 5; count of bases not matched to a gene: 13. CDR3 in amino acids: CASSLGLAGGPGGNEQYF. The CDR3 bases are TGTGCCAGCTCCCTGGGACTAGCGGGAGGGCCCGGCGGCAACGAGCAGTACTTC. Full variable domain (remainder filled in from reference TRBV18 and TRBJ2-7): NAGVMQNPRHLVRRRGQEARLRCSPMKGHSHVYWYRQLPEEGLKFMVYLQKENIIDESGMPKERFSAEFPKEGPSILRIQQVVRGDSAAYFCASSLGLAGGPGGNEQYFGPGTRLTVT.

V is TRBV29-1 and J is TRBJ2-1; TRBD2 matches 15 bases. The CDR3 is 15 residues long. V was pared by 7 bases and J by 10 bases, with 11 bases of the junction left unmatched. CDR1 and CDR2 (germline): SQVTM, ANQGSEA. Here the CDR3 reads CSAEPGLAGGGEQFF. CDR3 nucleotide sequence: TGCAGCGCGGAACCGGGACTAGCGGGAGGTGGGGAGCAGTTCTTC.

The chain links TRBV5-1 to TRBJ2-3; D is unresolved. The CDR3 runs 13 residues. Germline loops: CDR1 SGHRS, CDR2 YFSETQ. Trimming removed 4 bases from V and 1 base from J, with 7 bases in between. The chain's CDR3 is CASSDGRTDTQYF. CDR3 sequence (DNA): TGCGCCAGCAGCGACGGACGCACAGATACGCAGTATTTT.

This chain links TRBV18 with TRBJ2-7; D possibly uses TRBD1 or TRBD2 (5 bases each). CDR3 size: 14 residues. CDR1 is KGHSH, CDR2 LQKENI, per germline. The ends were cut back, 8 bases at V and 4 bases at J, with 18 bases in the middle. The DNA for the CDR3 is TGTGCCAGCACCCGGGACCTGCACGGGTACGAGCAGTACTTC. As protein: CASTRDLHGYEQYF.

V gene TRBV9 combines with J gene TRBJ2-1, with D unclear. Deletions cut 0 bases from V and 4 bases from J, with 11 bases between. This CDR3 contains 15 residues. Germline CDR1 reads SGDLS; CDR2 reads YYNGEE. CDR3 DNA sequence: TGTGCCAGCAGCGTAGATGGGGATTATTACAATGAGCAGTTCTTC. Its protein is CASSVDGDYYNEQFF.

V is TRBV23-1 and J is TRBJ2-7; possibly TRBD1 for D (5 bases). TRBV23-1 is filed as an ORF, its function uncertain. The CDR3 runs to 18 residues. Trimming shortened V by 3 bases and J by 0 bases, and 21 bases separated the two germline ends. CDR3 in amino acids: CASSHPDSIETASYEQYF. For the CDR3, the DNA is TGCGCCAGCAGTCACCCCGATTCGATTGAGACAGCCTCCTACGAGCAGTACTTC.

V usage is TRBV7-6 and J usage is TRBJ1-1; D unclear. This CDR3 contains 15 residues. CDR1 and CDR2 (germline): SGHVS, FNYEAQ. The V end lost 1 base, the J end lost 0 bases, and 9 bases lay between the germline ends. In DNA, the CDR3 is TGTGCCAGCAGCTTAGGCCCTAACCTGAACACTGAAGCTTTCTTT. Translating it yields CASSLGPNLNTEAFF.

This chain uses TRBV6-5 with TRBJ1-5; 7 bases match TRBD1. The ends lost 5 bases at V and 9 bases at J; junction bases unmatched: 10. The CDR3 is 14 amino acids. CDR1 is MNHEY, CDR2 SVGAGI, per germline. CDR3 in amino acids: CASSRDSWGRPQHF. The CDR3 DNA reads as TGTGCCAGCAGTCGGGACAGTTGGGGTAGGCCCCAGCATTTT.

As to this clone: Different DNA sequences within this sample yield the same CDR3. The V call is TRBV5-5, the J call TRBJ2-5; TRBD2 matches at 11 bases. Per the germline V gene, CDR1 is SGHKS and CDR2 is YYEKEE (reference sequence). Losses at the gene ends were 2 bases for V and 2 bases for J; bases not matched to a gene: 5. The CDR3 is 16 amino acids. The DNA of the CDR3 is TGTGCCAGCAGCTTAGGACTAGCGGGTGTACAAGAGACCCAGTACTTC. Its translation is CASSLGLAGVQETQYF.

V and J are TRBV6-5 and TRBJ2-2; 9 bases align to TRBD2. V shed 6 bases and J 3 bases; nucleotides not matched to a gene: 5. Germline V CDR1 and CDR2: MNHEY, SVGAGI. This CDR3 is built from 15 residues. CDR3 sequence reads: CASSLVAGDTGELFF. The DNA of the CDR3 is TGTGCCAGCAGCCTCGTAGCGGGAGACACCGGGGAGCTGTTTTTT.

This clone was detected once. V gene TRBV19 combines with J gene TRBJ2-1; tentatively, D is TRBD1 or TRBD2 (5 bases each). V dropped 9 bases and J dropped 6 bases, with 15 bases sitting between them. CDR3 length equals 13 residues. The germline V gene encodes CDR1 LNHDA and CDR2 SQIVND (reference sequence). This CDR3 reads CASPPLGGNEQFF. For the CDR3, the DNA is TGTGCCAGCCCCCCTCTTGGGGGCAATGAGCAGTTCTTC.

The J gene is TRBJ2-7, the V gene TRBV28; 8 nucleotides agree with TRBD2. Germline V gives CDR1 MDHEN, CDR2 SYDVKM. This CDR3 region has 14 residues. V lost 3 bases, J lost 2 bases, and 3 bases stayed unmatched. The CDR3 DNA follows: TGTGCCAGCAGTTTTAGAGCGGGAGCCTACGAGCAGTACTTC. This gives the protein CASSFRAGAYEQYF.

The genes are TRBV25-1 and TRBJ1-4, with D tentatively TRBD1 (5 bases). The germline V and J ends were trimmed by 8 bases and 3 bases, with 16 bases remaining between them. Germline V CDR1 and CDR2: MGHDK, SYGVNS. This CDR3 has 15 residues. The CDR3 sequence is CASVTGFVPNEKLFF. CDR3 coding DNA: TGTGCCAGCGTCACAGGTTTCGTCCCTAATGAAAAACTGTTTTTT.

The chain uses TRBV14 and TRBJ2-7; 9 positions match TRBD1. The junction had 8 bases not matched to a gene; V was cut back by 3 bases and J by 2 bases. The CDR3 spans 16 residues. CDR1 is SGHDN, CDR2 FVKESK, per germline. CDR3 sequence reads: CASSHQFGQGTYEQYF. The CDR3 coding sequence is TGTGCCAGCAGCCATCAGTTTGGACAGGGGACCTACGAGCAGTACTTC.

The chain employs TRBV6-1 and TRBJ1-5; tentatively, D is TRBD1 (6 bases). CDR3 length: 15 amino acids. From germline, CDR1 is MNHNS and CDR2 SASEGT. With 1 base removed from V and 5 bases from J, the gap between germline ends came to 12 bases. CDR3 region: CASSEVRGRHQPQHF. The DNA for the CDR3 is TGTGCCAGCAGTGAAGTCAGGGGCAGGCATCAGCCCCAGCATTTT.

The chain uses TRBV28 and TRBJ1-1; D uncertain. CDR3 length equals 11 residues. Trimming stripped 2 bases from V and 8 bases from J, with 6 bases between. The germline V gene encodes CDR1 MDHEN and CDR2 SYDVKM. The CDR3 coding sequence is TGTGCCAGCAGTTTAGAGACAGAAGCTTTCTTT. This translates into CASSLETEAFF.

CDR3 bases: TGCGCCAGCAGCCTGGGTCAACTGGAAAAACTGTTTTTT. Translation gives CASSLGQLEKLFF. This chain joins TRBV5-1 and TRBJ1-4; no firm D call. Trimming took 4 bases from V and 8 from J, leaving 12 bases between them. This CDR3 is built from 13 residues. CDR1 and CDR2 from the germline V gene are SGHRS and YFSETQ.

V usage is TRBV27 and J usage is TRBJ1-5; 10 bases agree with TRBD1. V lost 6 bases to trimming and J lost 5 bases; unmatched junction nucleotides: 4. The germline CDR1 and CDR2 sequences are MNHEY and SMNVEV (reference sequence). CDR3 length equals 14 residues. Here the CDR3 DNA reads TGTGCCAGCAGGTCCGGGACAGGGGATCAGCCCCAGCATTTT. Its translation: CASRSGTGDQPQHF.

The chain has TRBV19 and TRBJ2-2; 7 bases line up with TRBD1. J gave up 2 bases and V 1 base, and 1 base lay outside the gene matches. There are 15 residues in the CDR3. Germline values: CDR1 LNHDA, CDR2 SQIVND (reference sequence). This CDR3 reads CASSIGTGNTGELFF. As DNA, the CDR3 is TGTGCCAGTAGTATAGGGACAGGAAACACCGGGGAGCTGTTTTTT.

The rearrangement joins TRBV5-1 to TRBJ2-3; possibly TRBD1 or TRBD2 for D (5 bases each). The CDR3 extends over 17 amino acids. The germline V gene encodes CDR1 SGHRS and CDR2 YFSETQ. Deletions cut 2 bases from V and 7 bases from J, with 23 bases between. The CDR3 here is CASSFDLFSGRKNTQYF. The CDR3 DNA follows: TGCGCCAGCAGCTTCGACCTTTTTTCGGGGCGCAAGAATACGCAGTATTTT.

This clone has only one observation. This rearrangement joins TRBV6-1 to TRBJ2-5; 7 nucleotides match TRBD1. Germline lookup yields CDR1 MNHNS and CDR2 SASEGT. Trimming took 3 bases from V and 3 from J; bases not matched to a gene: 7. The CDR3 has 15 amino acids. DNA for the CDR3: TGTGCCAGCAGTGATCCCGGGACAGCCAAAGAGACCCAGTACTTC. This translates into CASSDPGTAKETQYF.

The chain recombines TRBV5-1 with TRBJ2-5, with D perhaps TRBD2 (5 bases). The CDR3 is 16 amino acids. Trimming left V 6 bases short and J 1 base short, with 19 bases between. The germline gives CDR1 SGHRS, CDR2 YFSETQ. As DNA, the CDR3 is TGCGCCAGCACGTTTACTTTGAGAAGCGGCCAAGAGACCCAGTACTTC. Residues: CASTFTLRSGQETQYF.

This clone was seen a single time. The chain links TRBV5-1 to TRBJ1-2; D unresolved. Trimming removed 6 bases from V and 4 bases from J, with 10 bases in between. CDR1 is SGHRS and CDR2 is YFSETQ in the germline V gene. CDR3 size: 12 residues. The CDR3 nucleotides read TGCGCCAGCACCGATTCCTTCTATGGCTACACCTTC. Protein: CASTDSFYGYTF.

The chain uses TRBV7-8 and TRBJ1-5; TRBD1 matches at 9 bases. V lost 1 base to trimming and J lost 1 base; unmatched junction nucleotides: 2. The CDR3 totals 16 residues. CDR1 is SGHVS and CDR2 is FQNEAQ in the germline V gene. The DNA for the CDR3 is TGTGCCAGCAGCTTAGTGACAGGGGGAAGCAATCAGCCCCAGCATTTT. It specifies CASSLVTGGSNQPQHF.